Listed below are T cell receptor beta chains from one sample, sequenced in a study of T cell repertoires in cytomegalovirus infection. The antigens of these receptors remain unknown. Each CDR3 protein is one row after TCRdb ran MiXCR on the reads. The sample carries approximately 600,000 distinct CDR3 sequences, roughly 42% recorded once. The sample consisted of cultured PBMCs, taken from culture after CMV antigen stimulation. Receptors originate from a human donor in good health (CMV status not recorded). Some clones in this sample may be carry-over from other donors' samples. Both conserved end residues are part of each CDR3. A D gene is named only where the DNA matches it firmly. Clone sizes are given selectively: once, few, many, or a class where the clone is expanded.

j_call cdr3_length d_call clone_size v_call cdr3_nt cdr3_aa
TRBJ2-1 14 . few TRBV12-3/TRBV12-4 TGTGCCAGCAGTTTTGGGGTGTCCTACAATGAGCAGTTCTTC CASSFGVSYNEQFF
TRBJ2-4 18 TRBD2 many TRBV11-2 TGTGCCAGCAGCTTGGGCTGGCGCGGGAGGGAGTCCAAAAACATTCAGTACTTC CASSLGWRGRESKNIQYF
TRBJ1-5 15 . . TRBV27 TGTGCCAGCAGTTTAAGAGCTGATAGCAATCAGCCCCAGCATTTT CASSLRADSNQPQHF
TRBJ2-5 15 . few TRBV7-2 TGTGCCAGCAGCTTAGATCCGGGGTACCAAGAGACCCAGTACTTC CASSLDPGYQETQYF
TRBJ2-1 15 TRBD2 . TRBV7-6 TGTGCCAGCAGCTTAGTTGCGGGAGGTAGGAATGAGCAGTTCTTC CASSLVAGGRNEQFF
TRBJ2-3 15 . . TRBV28 TGTGCCAGCACCAGATGGGGTTTGGGGGCAGATACGCAGTATTTT CASTRWGLGADTQYF
TRBJ1-5 13 . . TRBV27 TGTGCCAGCGCTGACAGTTTCAATCAGCCCCAGCATTTT CASADSFNQPQHF
TRBJ1-2 16 . . TRBV18 TGTGCCAGCTCACCAGCCGTTCCGGGATCTTACGATGGCTACACCTTC CASSPAVPGSYDGYTF
TRBJ1-5 13 . . TRBV19 TGTGCCACCAAAAGGGGGAGGGATCAGCCCCAGCATTTT CATKRGRDQPQHF
TRBJ2-5 15 . . TRBV7-2 TGTGCCAGCAGCTACCAGGGGGGGTACCAAGAGACCCAGTACTTC CASSYQGGYQETQYF
TRBJ2-7 16 . few TRBV12-5 TGTGCTAGTGGTTTTCGAACAGGGCCAGGGCCCTACGAGCAGTACTTC CASGFRTGPGPYEQYF
TRBJ2-1 17 TRBD2 . TRBV15 TGTGCCACCAGCAGAGGTACCGGGACTAGCGTCCACAATGAGCAGTTCTTC CATSRGTGTSVHNEQFF
TRBJ2-7 14 TRBD1 many TRBV7-2 TGTGCCAGCAGCTTGTGGGACAGCCGATACGAGCAGTACTTC CASSLWDSRYEQYF
TRBJ2-7 13 . . TRBV6-2/TRBV6-3 TGTGCCAGCCGGTCGGCTGACTTCTACGAGCAGTACTTC CASRSADFYEQYF
TRBJ2-1 15 . . TRBV5-4 TGTGCCAGCAGCTTGTCCGTAGCCGCAAACAATGAGCAGTTCTTC CASSLSVAANNEQFF
TRBJ1-1 14 . . TRBV7-2 TGTGCCAGCAGCTATACGGGGAGGAACACTGAAGCTTTCTTT CASSYTGRNTEAFF
TRBJ2-3 14 TRBD1 . TRBV20-1 TGCAGTGCTAGACTACAGGGGAGCACAGATACGCAGTATTTT CSARLQGSTDTQYF
TRBJ1-2 15 . . TRBV6-8 TGTGCCAGCAGGGAATATACAGGGCCGAGCTATGGCTACACCTTC CASREYTGPSYGYTF
TRBJ2-3 15 . . TRBV20-1 TGCAGTGCTAGACGAGGCTTCGCTATGGCAGATACGCAGTATTTT CSARRGFAMADTQYF
TRBJ2-1 15 TRBD1 . TRBV5-1 TGCGCCAGCCAAGAGACAGGGGGAACCTACAATGAGCAGTTCTTC CASQETGGTYNEQFF
TRBJ2-7 14 . . TRBV6-6 TGTGCCACCCGCAGCACCGCTAGCTCCTACGAGCAGTACTTC CATRSTASSYEQYF
TRBJ2-7 13 . many TRBV7-2 TGTGCCAGCAGCTTAACTCGGACCTACGAGCAGTACTTC CASSLTRTYEQYF
TRBJ2-6 17 . . TRBV12-3/TRBV12-4 TGTGCCAGCAGTTTCTGGGGCGGCTTCTCTGGGGCCAACGTCCTGACTTTC CASSFWGGFSGANVLTF
TRBJ2-7 13 . . TRBV7-9 TGTGCCAGCACCACTAAGGGGCCGGACGAGCAGTACTTC CASTTKGPDEQYF
TRBJ2-2 16 TRBD1 . TRBV28 TGTGCCAGCAGTATGGACAGGTTTTCGAACACCGGGGAGCTGTTTTTT CASSMDRFSNTGELFF
TRBJ2-2 14 . few TRBV7-9 TGTGCCAGCAACTCAAATACGGGGCCGGGGGAGCTGTTTTTT CASNSNTGPGELFF
TRBJ2-3 13 . few TRBV6-5 TGTGCCAGCAAACGCGGGGGCACAGATACGCAGTATTTT CASKRGGTDTQYF
TRBJ2-3 15 . . TRBV12-3/TRBV12-4 TGTGCCAGCAGAGGGAGTGCTTTCGGCACAGATACGCAGTATTTT CASRGSAFGTDTQYF
TRBJ2-7 13 . few TRBV12-5 TGTGCTAGTGGTTTGATGCCAGGCATCGAGCAGTACTTC CASGLMPGIEQYF
TRBJ1-4 14 . . TRBV20-1 TGCAGTGCTAGCCCGGGGCCCGACGATGAAAAACTGTTTTTT CSASPGPDDEKLFF
TRBJ1-2 14 TRBD1 . TRBV5-1 TGCGCCAGCAGCTTATGGGGGGGACAGAATGGCTACACCTTC CASSLWGGQNGYTF
TRBJ2-3 15 TRBD1 once TRBV2 TGTGCCAGCAGGGGGACAGGGGGCGCAGCAGATACGCAGTATTTT CASRGTGGAADTQYF
TRBJ1-1 14 TRBD1 few TRBV19 TGTGCCAGTAGGTGGGACAGGTCGGTCACTGAAGCTTTCTTT CASRWDRSVTEAFF
TRBJ2-1 17 . few TRBV7-9 TGTGCCAGCAGCAAGCTGCCGGCCAGGGAATGGCACAATGAGCAGTTCTTC CASSKLPAREWHNEQFF
TRBJ1-2 13 . . TRBV20-1 TGCAGTGCTACCAACCCCGGCGGCTATGGCTACACCTTC CSATNPGGYGYTF
TRBJ2-2 16 . many TRBV7-8 TGTGCCAGCAGCTTAGGTGTACTTCGGAACACCGGGGAGCTGTTTTTT CASSLGVLRNTGELFF